Detailed here is one TCR beta chain. Full-length variable regions came from constant-region reverse primers plus semi-nested Nested Universal Primer A PCR. One entry per CDR3 protein results from TCRdb running MiXCR on the 5' RACE reads. The sample gives roughly 7,000 distinct CDR3 sequences, about 47% of which show up once; 3% is in the top ten. The CDR3 contains 13 residues. J lost 6 bases, V lost 2 bases, and 1 base had no gene match. The germline gives CDR1 SGHDT, CDR2 YYEEEE. The sequenced sample was naive CD4+ T cells sorted from a lymph node. The sample's subset: naive CD4+ T cells, CD4+CD45RA+CD25-. The rearrangement joins TRBV5-6 to TRBJ2-7; TRBD1 agrees at 11 bases. The receptor's source is a female donor with breast cancer. The CDR3 DNA follows: TGTGCCAGCAGCTTAGGGACAGGGGGCGAGCAGTACTTC. Protein: CASSLGTGGEQYF. The whole variable domain, remainder taken from reference TRBV5-6 and TRBJ2-7, is DAGVTQSPTHLIKTRGQQVTLRCSPKSGHDTVSWYQQALGQGPQFIFQYYEEEERQRGNFPDRFSGHQFPNYSSELNVNALLLGDSALYLCASSLGTGGEQYFGPGTRLTVT.